The rows below give T cell receptor beta chains drawn from one sample of a study of cytomegalovirus exposure and HLA in healthy donors. Data came from immunoSEQ multiplex PCR; TCRdb stores just in-frame clones and leaves some out. Of about 180,000 clones listed, about 78% are singletons. Sequencing input: PBMCs. The source of these receptors is a man aged 35 to 55 in good health and CMV-seronegative. Both conserved end residues are part of each CDR3. Fields, in order: V gene, D gene, clone size, J gene, CDR3 DNA, CDR3 protein. A D gene is named only where the DNA matches it firmly. Size values are once, few and many counts, or a class for expanded clones, and some rows have none.

v_call: TRBV7-8; d_call: -; clone_size: -; j_call: TRBJ1-1; cdr3_nt: TGTGCCAGCAGCTGGAGCACTAATGTGGTATTCTTT; cdr3_aa: CASSWSTNVVFF
v_call: TRBV6-6; d_call: TRBD1; clone_size: few; j_call: TRBJ1-5; cdr3_nt: TGTGCCAGCAGCTGGGACAGCCGAGCCAATCAGCCCCAGCATTTT; cdr3_aa: CASSWDSRANQPQHF
v_call: TRBV5-6; d_call: -; clone_size: -; j_call: TRBJ1-3; cdr3_nt: TGTGCCAGCAGCAATCTACCCAGGGTATCTGGAAACACCATATATTTT; cdr3_aa: CASSNLPRVSGNTIYF
v_call: TRBV6-1; d_call: -; clone_size: -; j_call: TRBJ1-5; cdr3_nt: TGTGCCAGCAGTGGGGTCTCGGCAGGGGCTGGTCAGCCCCAGCATTTT; cdr3_aa: CASSGVSAGAGQPQHF
v_call: TRBV29-1; d_call: -; clone_size: -; j_call: TRBJ2-4; cdr3_nt: TGCAGCGTGGCTGGGGGCCCGGGCAAAAACATTCAGTACTTC; cdr3_aa: CSVAGGPGKNIQYF
v_call: TRBV9; d_call: -; clone_size: -; j_call: TRBJ1-4; cdr3_nt: TGTGCCAGCAGCGTAGAGGGGACTTATAATGAAAAACTGTTTTTT; cdr3_aa: CASSVEGTYNEKLFF
v_call: TRBV7-2; d_call: TRBD2; clone_size: once; j_call: TRBJ2-7; cdr3_nt: TGTGCCAGCAGCTTACAGCGGGGTAGCTACGAGCAGTACTTC; cdr3_aa: CASSLQRGSYEQYF
v_call: TRBV7-9; d_call: -; clone_size: -; j_call: TRBJ2-3; cdr3_nt: TGTGCCAGCAGCCAATCTGGACAGAAAGATACGCAGTATTTT; cdr3_aa: CASSQSGQKDTQYF
v_call: TRBV19; d_call: -; clone_size: -; j_call: TRBJ2-7; cdr3_nt: TGTGCCAGTAGTCCTACCGGGATTGATGCGATCTACGAGCAGTACTTC; cdr3_aa: CASSPTGIDAIYEQYF
v_call: TRBV27; d_call: -; clone_size: -; j_call: TRBJ1-2; cdr3_nt: TGTGCCAGTCGACAGCCCCCTGGCTATGGCTACACCTTC; cdr3_aa: CASRQPPGYGYTF
v_call: TRBV27; d_call: -; clone_size: -; j_call: TRBJ2-1; cdr3_nt: TGTGCCAGCAGTTTGGCCCTGTCACAGGGTGAGCAGTTCTTC; cdr3_aa: CASSLALSQGEQFF
v_call: TRBV30; d_call: TRBD1; clone_size: -; j_call: TRBJ1-2; cdr3_nt: TGTGCCTGGTCGCCCTGGCAGGGGGCTAGGGGGGTTGGCTACACCTTC; cdr3_aa: CAWSPWQGARGVGYTF
v_call: TRBV7-9; d_call: -; clone_size: -; j_call: TRBJ2-7; cdr3_nt: TGTGCCAGCGGACGATTAGCGGCTTTGCCCAGCTACGAGCAGTACTTC; cdr3_aa: CASGRLAALPSYEQYF
v_call: TRBV15; d_call: -; clone_size: few; j_call: TRBJ2-5; cdr3_nt: TGTGCCACCAGCAGAGATACCTTAGTGGTAACGAAAGAGACCCAGTACTTC; cdr3_aa: CATSRDTLVVTKETQYF
v_call: TRBV7-9; d_call: -; clone_size: -; j_call: TRBJ1-4; cdr3_nt: TGTGCCAGCAGCTCTCCCCTTAGGGGGTTTGAAAAACTGTTTTTT; cdr3_aa: CASSSPLRGFEKLFF
v_call: TRBV30; d_call: TRBD1; clone_size: -; j_call: TRBJ1-5; cdr3_nt: TGTGCCTGGAGTGCAACGACAGGGATCGGGCCCCAGCATTTT; cdr3_aa: CAWSATTGIGPQHF
v_call: TRBV7-2; d_call: TRBD1; clone_size: -; j_call: TRBJ2-3; cdr3_nt: TGTGCCAGCAGCTTAGTAGGACAGGGGACTAGCACAGATACGCAGTATTTT; cdr3_aa: CASSLVGQGTSTDTQYF
v_call: TRBV27; d_call: TRBD1; clone_size: -; j_call: TRBJ2-5; cdr3_nt: TGTGCCAGCAGTAAACCGGGACAGGGGGCAGAGGAGACCCAGTACTTC; cdr3_aa: CASSKPGQGAEETQYF
v_call: TRBV9; d_call: -; clone_size: -; j_call: TRBJ2-2; cdr3_nt: TGTGCCAGCAGCGTAGATTTGGGGCCCGGGGAGCTGTTTTTT; cdr3_aa: CASSVDLGPGELFF
v_call: TRBV7-2; d_call: -; clone_size: -; j_call: TRBJ2-5; cdr3_nt: TGTGCCAGCACCCTTCAGGAGGGGACGGAGACCCAGTACTTC; cdr3_aa: CASTLQEGTETQYF
v_call: TRBV29-1; d_call: -; clone_size: few; j_call: TRBJ2-7; cdr3_nt: TGCTCAGTCGGGGGACAGTTCTACGAGCAGTACTTC; cdr3_aa: CSVGGQFYEQYF
v_call: TRBV5-1; d_call: TRBD1; clone_size: -; j_call: TRBJ1-5; cdr3_nt: TGCGCCAGCAGCCCTGTGGGGACAGGACACCAGCCCCAGCATTTT; cdr3_aa: CASSPVGTGHQPQHF